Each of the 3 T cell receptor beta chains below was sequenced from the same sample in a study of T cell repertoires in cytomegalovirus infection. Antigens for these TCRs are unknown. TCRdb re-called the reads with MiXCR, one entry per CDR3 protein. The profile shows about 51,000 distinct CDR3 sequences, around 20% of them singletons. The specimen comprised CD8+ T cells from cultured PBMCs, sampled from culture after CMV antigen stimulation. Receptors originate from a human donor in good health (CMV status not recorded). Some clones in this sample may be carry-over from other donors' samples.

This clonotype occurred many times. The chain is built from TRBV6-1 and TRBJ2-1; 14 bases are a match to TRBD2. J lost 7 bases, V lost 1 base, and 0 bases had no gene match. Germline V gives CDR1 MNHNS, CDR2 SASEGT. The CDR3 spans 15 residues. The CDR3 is CASSEGTSGGNEQFF. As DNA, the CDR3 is TGTGCCAGCAGTGAAGGGACTAGCGGGGGGAATGAGCAGTTCTTC.

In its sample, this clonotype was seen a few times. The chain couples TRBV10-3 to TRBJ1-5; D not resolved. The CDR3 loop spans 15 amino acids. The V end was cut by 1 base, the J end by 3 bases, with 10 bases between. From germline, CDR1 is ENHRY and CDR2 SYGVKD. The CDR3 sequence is CAISELEGDNQPQHF. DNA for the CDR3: TGTGCCATCAGTGAGTTAGAAGGAGACAATCAGCCCCAGCATTTT.

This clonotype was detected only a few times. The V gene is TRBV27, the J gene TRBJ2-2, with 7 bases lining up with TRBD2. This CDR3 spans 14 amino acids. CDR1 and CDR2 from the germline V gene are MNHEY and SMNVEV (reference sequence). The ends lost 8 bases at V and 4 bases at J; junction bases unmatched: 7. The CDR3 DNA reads TGTGCCAGCTGGCGGACTAGTCCCACCGGGGAGCTGTTTTTT. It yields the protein CASWRTSPTGELFF.